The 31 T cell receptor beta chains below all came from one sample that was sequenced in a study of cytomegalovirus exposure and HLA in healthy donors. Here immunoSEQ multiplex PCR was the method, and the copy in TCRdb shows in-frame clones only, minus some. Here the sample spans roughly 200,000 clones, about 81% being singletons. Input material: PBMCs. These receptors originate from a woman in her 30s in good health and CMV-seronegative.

The CDR3 protein is CAWRLAASAWGELFF. The CDR3 DNA sequence: TGTGCCTGGAGACTCGCCGCCAGCGCGTGGGGGGAGCTGTTTTTT. The rearrangement links TRBV30 to TRBJ2-2, with no clear D. The V gene lost 3 bases and the J gene lost 8 bases, with 19 bases spanning the gap. CDR3 length: 15 residues. Germline loops: CDR1 GTSNPN, CDR2 SVGIG (reference sequence).

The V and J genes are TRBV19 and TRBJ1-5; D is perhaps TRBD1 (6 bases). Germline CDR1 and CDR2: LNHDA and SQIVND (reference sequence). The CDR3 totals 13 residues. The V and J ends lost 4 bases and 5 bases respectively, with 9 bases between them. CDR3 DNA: TGTGCCAGTAGTAGAAACAGGGATCAGCCCCAGCATTTT. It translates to CASSRNRDQPQHF.

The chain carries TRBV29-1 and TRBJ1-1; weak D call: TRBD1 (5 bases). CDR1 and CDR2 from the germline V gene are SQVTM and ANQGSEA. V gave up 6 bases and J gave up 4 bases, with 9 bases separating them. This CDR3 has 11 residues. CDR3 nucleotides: TGCAGCGTACCTAGGGGCACTGAAGCTTTCTTT. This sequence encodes CSVPRGTEAFF.

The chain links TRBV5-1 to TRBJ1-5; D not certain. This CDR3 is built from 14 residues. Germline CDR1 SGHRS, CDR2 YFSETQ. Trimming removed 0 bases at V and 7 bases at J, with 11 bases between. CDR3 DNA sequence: TGCGCCAGCAGCTTGGATCCGGGTAGACAGCCCCAGCATTTT. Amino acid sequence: CASSLDPGRQPQHF.

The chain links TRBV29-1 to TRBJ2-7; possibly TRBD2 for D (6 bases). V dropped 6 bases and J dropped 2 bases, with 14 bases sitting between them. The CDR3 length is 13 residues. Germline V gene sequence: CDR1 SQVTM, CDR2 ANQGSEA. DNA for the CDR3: TGCAGCGTCGCATCCGGGGAGGCCTACGAGCAGTACTTC. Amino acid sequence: CSVASGEAYEQYF.

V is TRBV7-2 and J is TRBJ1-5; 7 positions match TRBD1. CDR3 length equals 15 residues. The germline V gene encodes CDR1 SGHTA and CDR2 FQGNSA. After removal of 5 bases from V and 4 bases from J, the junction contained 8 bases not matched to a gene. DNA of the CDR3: TGTGCCAGCAGCCGTTTGGGACAGCCGAATCAGCCCCAGCATTTT. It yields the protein CASSRLGQPNQPQHF.

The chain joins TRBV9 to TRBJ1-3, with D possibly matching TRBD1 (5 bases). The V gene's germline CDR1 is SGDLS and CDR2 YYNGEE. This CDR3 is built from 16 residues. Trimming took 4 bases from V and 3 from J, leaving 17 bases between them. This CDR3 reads CASSPNQGPIGNTIYF. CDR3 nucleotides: TGTGCCAGCAGCCCCAACCAGGGTCCCATTGGAAACACCATATATTTT. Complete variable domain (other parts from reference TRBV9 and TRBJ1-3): DSGVTQTPKHLITATGQRVTLRCSPRSGDLSVYWYQQSLDQGLQFLIQYYNGEERAKGNILERFSAQQFPDLHSELNLSSLELGDSALYFCASSPNQGPIGNTIYFGEGSWLTVV.

CDR3 bases: TGTGCCAGCAGCTTTCGACCTTCTCTCCGACTTGGCTACACCTTC. Translation gives CASSFRPSLRLGYTF. V gene TRBV7-9 combines with J gene TRBJ1-2; D gene uncertain. CDR1 and CDR2 from the germline V gene are SEHNR and FQNEAQ (reference sequence). The CDR3 has 15 amino acids. V dropped 3 bases and J dropped 7 bases, with 18 bases sitting between them.

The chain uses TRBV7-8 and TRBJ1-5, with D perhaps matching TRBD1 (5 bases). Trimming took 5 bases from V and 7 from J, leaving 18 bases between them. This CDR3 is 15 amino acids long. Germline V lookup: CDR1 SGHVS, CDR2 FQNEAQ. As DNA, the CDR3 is TGTGCCAGCAGCCCGGGCAGGGAACTAAGACAGCCCCAGCATTTT. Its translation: CASSPGRELRQPQHF.

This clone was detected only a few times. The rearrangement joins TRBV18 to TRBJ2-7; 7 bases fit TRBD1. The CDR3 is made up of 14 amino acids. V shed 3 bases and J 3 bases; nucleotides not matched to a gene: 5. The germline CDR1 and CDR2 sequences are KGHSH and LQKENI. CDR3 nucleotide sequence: TGTGCCAGCTCACCCGGGACAGCCAACTACGAGCAGTACTTC. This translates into CASSPGTANYEQYF. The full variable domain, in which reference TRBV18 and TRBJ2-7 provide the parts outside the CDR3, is NAGVMQNPRHLVRRRGQEARLRCSPMKGHSHVYWYRQLPEEGLKFMVYLQKENIIDESGMPKERFSAEFPKEGPSILRIQQVVRGDSAAYFCASSPGTANYEQYFGPGTRLTVT.

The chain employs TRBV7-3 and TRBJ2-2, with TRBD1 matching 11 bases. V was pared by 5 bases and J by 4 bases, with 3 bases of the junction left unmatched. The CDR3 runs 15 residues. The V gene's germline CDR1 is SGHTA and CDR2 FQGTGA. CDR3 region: CASSPGQGGTGELFF. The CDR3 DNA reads TGTGCCAGCAGCCCGGGACAGGGGGGCACCGGGGAGCTGTTTTTT.

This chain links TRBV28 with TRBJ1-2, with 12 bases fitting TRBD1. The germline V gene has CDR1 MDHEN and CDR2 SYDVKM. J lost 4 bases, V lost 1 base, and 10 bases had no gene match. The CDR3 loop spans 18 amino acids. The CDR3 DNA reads TGTGCCAGCAGTTTATCGGGGACAGGGGGCCGATATGGCTATGGCTACACCTTC. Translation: CASSLSGTGGRYGYGYTF.

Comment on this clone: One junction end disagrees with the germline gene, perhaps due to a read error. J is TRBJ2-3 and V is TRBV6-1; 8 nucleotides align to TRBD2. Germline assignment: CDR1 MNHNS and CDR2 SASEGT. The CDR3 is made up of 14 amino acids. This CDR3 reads CASSGILAGLSGDF. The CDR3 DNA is TGTGCCAGCAGTGGGATTTTAGCGGGATTATCGGGGGATTTT.

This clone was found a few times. CDR3 loop: CSARGGQPQHF. The CDR3 coding sequence is TGCAGTGCTAGAGGAGGCCAGCCCCAGCATTTT. The rearrangement joins TRBV20-1 to TRBJ1-5; D is uncertain. Germline CDR1 DFQATT, CDR2 SNEGSKA (reference sequence). Deletions cut 1 base from V and 7 bases from J, with 5 bases between. The CDR3 has 11 residues.

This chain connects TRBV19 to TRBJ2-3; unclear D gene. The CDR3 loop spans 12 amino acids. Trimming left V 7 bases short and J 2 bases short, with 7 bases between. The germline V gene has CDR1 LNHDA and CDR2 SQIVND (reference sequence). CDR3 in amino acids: CASKQNTDTQYF. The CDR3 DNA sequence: TGTGCCAGTAAACAGAACACAGATACGCAGTATTTT.

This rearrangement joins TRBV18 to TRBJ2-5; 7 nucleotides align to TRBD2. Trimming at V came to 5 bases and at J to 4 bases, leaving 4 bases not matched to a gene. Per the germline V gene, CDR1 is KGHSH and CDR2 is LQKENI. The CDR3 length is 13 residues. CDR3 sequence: CASSRGLSETQYF. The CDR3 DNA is TGTGCCAGCTCAAGGGGACTATCAGAGACCCAGTACTTC.

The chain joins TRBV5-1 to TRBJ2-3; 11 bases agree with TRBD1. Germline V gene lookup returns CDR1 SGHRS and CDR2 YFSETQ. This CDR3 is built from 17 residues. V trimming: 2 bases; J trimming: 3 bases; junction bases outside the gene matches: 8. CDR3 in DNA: TGCGCCAGCAGCTTTAGCCCGGGACAGGGGGAAACAGATACGCAGTATTTT. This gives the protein CASSFSPGQGETDTQYF.

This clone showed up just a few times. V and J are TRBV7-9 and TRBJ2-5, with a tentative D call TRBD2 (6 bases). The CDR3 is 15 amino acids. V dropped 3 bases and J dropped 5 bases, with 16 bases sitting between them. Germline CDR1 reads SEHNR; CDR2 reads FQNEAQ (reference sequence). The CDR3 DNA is TGTGCCAGCAGCTTTTTGTCGGGAGTAGGGGAGACCCAGTACTTC. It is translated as CASSFLSGVGETQYF.

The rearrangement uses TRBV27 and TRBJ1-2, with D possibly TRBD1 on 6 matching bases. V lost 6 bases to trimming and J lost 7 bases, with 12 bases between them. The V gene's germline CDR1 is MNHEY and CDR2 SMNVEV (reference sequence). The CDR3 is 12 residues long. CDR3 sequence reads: CASRVQGRGYTF. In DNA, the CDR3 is TGTGCCAGCAGGGTACAGGGTCGTGGCTACACCTTC.

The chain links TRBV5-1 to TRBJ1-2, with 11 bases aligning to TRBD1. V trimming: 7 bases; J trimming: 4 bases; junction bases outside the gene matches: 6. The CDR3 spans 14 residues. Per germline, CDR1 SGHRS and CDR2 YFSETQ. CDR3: CASLPGTGGYGYTF. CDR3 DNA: TGCGCCAGCCTCCCCGGGACAGGGGGCTATGGCTACACCTTC.

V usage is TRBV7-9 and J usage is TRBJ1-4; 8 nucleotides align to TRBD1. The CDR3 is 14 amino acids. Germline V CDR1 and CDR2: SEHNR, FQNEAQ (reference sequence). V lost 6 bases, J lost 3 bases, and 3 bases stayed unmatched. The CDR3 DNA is TGTGCCAGCAGTTGGACAGGGTCTAATGAAAAACTGTTTTTT. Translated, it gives CASSWTGSNEKLFF.

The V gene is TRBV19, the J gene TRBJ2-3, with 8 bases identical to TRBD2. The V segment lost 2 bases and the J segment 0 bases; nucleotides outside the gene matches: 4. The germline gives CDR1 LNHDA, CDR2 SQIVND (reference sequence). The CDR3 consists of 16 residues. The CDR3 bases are TGTGCCAGTAGTATAAGACTAGCGACTAGCACAGATACGCAGTATTTT. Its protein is CASSIRLATSTDTQYF.

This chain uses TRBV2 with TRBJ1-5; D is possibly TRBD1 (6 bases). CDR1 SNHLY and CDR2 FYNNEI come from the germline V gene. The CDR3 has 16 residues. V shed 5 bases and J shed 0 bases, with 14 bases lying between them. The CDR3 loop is CASSTDRQVSNQPQHF. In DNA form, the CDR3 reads TGTGCCAGCAGTACAGATAGACAGGTTAGCAATCAGCCCCAGCATTTT.

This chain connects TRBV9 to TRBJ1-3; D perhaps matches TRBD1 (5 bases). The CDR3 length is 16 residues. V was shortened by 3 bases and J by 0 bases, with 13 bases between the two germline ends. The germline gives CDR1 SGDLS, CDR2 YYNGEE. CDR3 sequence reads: CASSADPQGSGNTIYF. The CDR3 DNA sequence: TGTGCCAGCAGCGCGGACCCCCAGGGCTCTGGAAACACCATATATTTT.

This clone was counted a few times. The CDR3 nucleotides are TGCGCCAGCAGCCAAGGGCTCTACAATGAGCAGTTCTTC. Its protein product is CASSQGLYNEQFF. The chain uses TRBV4-1 and TRBJ2-1, with D uncertain. Germline lookup yields CDR1 MGHRA and CDR2 YSYEKL. CDR3 length: 13 amino acids. Trimming removed 1 base from V and 3 bases from J, with 4 bases in between.

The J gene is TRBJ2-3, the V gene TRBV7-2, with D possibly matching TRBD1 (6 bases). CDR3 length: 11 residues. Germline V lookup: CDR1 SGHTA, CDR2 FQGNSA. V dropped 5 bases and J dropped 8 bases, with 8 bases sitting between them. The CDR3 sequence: CASSPDSTQYF. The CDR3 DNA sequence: TGTGCCAGCAGCCCGGACAGTACGCAGTATTTT.

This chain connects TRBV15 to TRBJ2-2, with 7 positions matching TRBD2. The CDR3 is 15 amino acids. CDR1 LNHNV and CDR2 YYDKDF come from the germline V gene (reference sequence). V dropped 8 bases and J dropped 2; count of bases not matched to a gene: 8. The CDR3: CATGTTPRNTGELFF. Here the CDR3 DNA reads TGTGCCACCGGGACTACCCCTAGAAACACCGGGGAGCTGTTTTTT.

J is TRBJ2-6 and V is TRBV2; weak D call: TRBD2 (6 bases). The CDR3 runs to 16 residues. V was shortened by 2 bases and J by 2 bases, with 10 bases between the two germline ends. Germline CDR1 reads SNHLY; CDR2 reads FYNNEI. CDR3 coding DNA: TGTGCCAGCAGTGAACGGAGGGGCGCTGGGGCCAACGTCCTGACTTTC. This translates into CASSERRGAGANVLTF.

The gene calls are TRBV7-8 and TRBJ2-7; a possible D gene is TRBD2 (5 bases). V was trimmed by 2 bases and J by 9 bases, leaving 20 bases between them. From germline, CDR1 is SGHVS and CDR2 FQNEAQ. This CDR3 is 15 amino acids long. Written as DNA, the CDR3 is TGTGCCAGCAGCTTAAGGGAGATACCTTTTTCCGTGCAGTACTTC. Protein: CASSLREIPFSVQYF.

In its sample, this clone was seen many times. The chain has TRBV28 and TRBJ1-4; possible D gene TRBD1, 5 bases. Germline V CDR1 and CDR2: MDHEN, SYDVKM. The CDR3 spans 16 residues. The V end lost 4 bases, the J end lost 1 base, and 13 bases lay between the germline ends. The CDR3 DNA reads TGTGCCAGCAGTTCGGCAGGGAGGGGAACTAATGAAAAACTGTTTTTT. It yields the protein CASSSAGRGTNEKLFF. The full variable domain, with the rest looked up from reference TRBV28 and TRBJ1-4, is DVKVTQSSRYLVKRTGEKVFLECVQDMDHENMFWYRQDPGLGLRLIYFSYDVKMKEKGDIPEGYSVSREKKERFSLILESASTNQTSMYLCASSSAGRGTNEKLFFGSGTQLSVL.

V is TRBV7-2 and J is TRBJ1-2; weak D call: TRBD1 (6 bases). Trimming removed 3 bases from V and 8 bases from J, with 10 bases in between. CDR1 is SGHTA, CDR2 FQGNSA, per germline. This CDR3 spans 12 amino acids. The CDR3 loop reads CASSFRQVGYTF. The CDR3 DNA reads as TGTGCCAGCAGCTTTCGACAGGTCGGCTACACCTTC. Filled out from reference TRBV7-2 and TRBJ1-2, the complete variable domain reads GAGVSQSPSNKVTEKGKDVELRCDPISGHTALYWYRQSLGQGLEFLIYFQGNSAPDKSGLPSDRFSAERTGGSVSTLTIQRTQQEDSAVYLCASSFRQVGYTFGSGTRLTVV.